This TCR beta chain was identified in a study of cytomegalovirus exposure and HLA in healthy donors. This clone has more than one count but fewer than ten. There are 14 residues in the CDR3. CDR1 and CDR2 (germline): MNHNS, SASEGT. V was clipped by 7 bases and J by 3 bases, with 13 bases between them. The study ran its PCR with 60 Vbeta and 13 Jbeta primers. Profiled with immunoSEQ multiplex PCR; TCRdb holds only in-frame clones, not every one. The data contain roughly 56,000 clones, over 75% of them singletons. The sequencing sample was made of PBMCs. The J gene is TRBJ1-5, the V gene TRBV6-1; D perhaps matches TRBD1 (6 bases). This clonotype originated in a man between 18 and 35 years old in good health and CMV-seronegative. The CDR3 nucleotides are TGTGCCAGCAACCGGACAGCAGACAATCAGCCCCAGCATTTT. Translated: CASNRTADNQPQHF.